This TCR beta chain emerged from a study of T-cell reconstitution after alpha-beta-depleted transplantation in children. Study outcomes and limitations: There were some patients whose high TCRbeta diversity at day 60 came from surviving recipient T cells and thymic progenitors. By about two months after transplant, alpha-beta T cells reportedly arose from several hundred graft clones that had expanded. T-cell numbers and diversity, one year after transplant, stemmed largely from T cells that were newly produced.

In regard to this clonotype: The target antigen is unknown.

The CDR3 is 15 amino acids. V lost 6 bases and J 1 base, leaving 16 bases between the germline ends. CDR1 SGHDT and CDR2 YYEEEE come from the germline V gene. The library targeted TCRbeta and was prepared with unique molecular identifiers. In TCRdb, the PCR reads were re-called with MiXCR into one record per CDR3 protein. Here the sample spans just over 950,000 distinct CDR3 sequences, roughly 29% being singletons. The chain combines TRBV5-6 with TRBJ1-1; tentative D call: TRBD1 (6 bases). Here the sequenced sample was PBMCs, mostly from graft donor cells, taken 360 days after TCRalphabeta/CD19-depleted stem cell transplant. This clonotype originated in a boy younger than two who had a stem cell transplant for SCID, so the T cells may come from the graft donor. CDR3 protein: CASTPLGAWNTEAFF. As DNA, the CDR3 is TGTGCCAGCACCCCCTTGGGGGCCTGGAACACTGAAGCTTTCTTT.